The 8 T cell receptor beta chains below all came from one sample that was sequenced in a study of early T cells in non-severe SARS-CoV-2 infection. TCRdb itself ran the 5' RACE reads through MiXCR, one entry per CDR3 protein. The table lists nearly 30,000 distinct CDR3 sequences, roughly 5.1% of them singletons. Material: whole blood. These receptors were obtained from an adult who was a healthcare worker with PCR-confirmed SARS-CoV-2 infection or an uninfected control (not recorded which).

This clonotype has at least ten counts. The chain joins TRBV10-2 to TRBJ2-5; no reliable D call. The CDR3 sequence is 12 residues long. Germline values: CDR1 WSHSY, CDR2 SAAADI. The V end was cut by 5 bases, the J end by 5 bases, with 9 bases between. CDR3 residues: CASSSSGETQYF. The CDR3 bases are TGCGCCAGCAGTTCCTCCGGGGAGACCCAGTACTTC.

The chain has TRBV28 and TRBJ2-3; 11 nucleotides align to TRBD1. The junction had 7 bases not matched to a gene; V was cut back by 8 bases and J by 6 bases. This CDR3 has 14 residues. Germline values: CDR1 MDHEN, CDR2 SYDVKM. The CDR3: CASWGTGGLDTQYF. CDR3 DNA: TGTGCCAGCTGGGGGACAGGGGGTTTGGATACGCAGTATTTT.

In its sample, this clonotype was seen many times. The chain has TRBV29-1 and TRBJ2-5, with D unresolved. Trimming took 4 bases from V and 7 from J, leaving 13 bases between them. The CDR3 totals 12 residues. Germline V gene lookup returns CDR1 SQVTM and CDR2 ANQGSEA. The CDR3 reads CSVVESTGTQYF. The CDR3 bases are TGCAGCGTTGTAGAGTCGACGGGGACCCAGTACTTC.

This clonotype was counted many times. CDR3 residues: CASSLNRDYGYTF. Written as DNA, the CDR3 is TGCGCCAGCAGCTTGAACAGGGACTATGGCTACACCTTC. The rearrangement links TRBV5-1 to TRBJ1-2, with D possibly matching TRBD1 (6 bases). This CDR3 spans 13 amino acids. Trimming removed 1 base at V and 3 bases at J, with 7 bases between. Germline-derived CDR1 and CDR2 are SGHRS and YFSETQ.

This clonotype was recorded at least ten times. The chain links TRBV6-6 to TRBJ2-3, with a weak D call TRBD1 (5 bases). Trimming cost V 0 bases and J 0 bases, with 10 bases left between them. The CDR3 totals 16 residues. Germline V gene sequence: CDR1 MNHNY, CDR2 SVGAGI (reference sequence). CDR3 in amino acids: CASSYSLGASTDTQYF. DNA for the CDR3: TGTGCCAGCAGTTACTCCCTAGGGGCTAGCACAGATACGCAGTATTTT.

There are many counts of this clonotype. The rearrangement joins TRBV5-4 to TRBJ2-6; the D gene is possibly TRBD1 (5 bases). Per the germline V gene, CDR1 is SGHNT and CDR2 is YYREEE (reference sequence). This CDR3 region has 13 residues. The ends were cut back, 4 bases at V and 13 bases at J, with 15 bases in the middle. The CDR3 sequence is CASSRDSVEVLTF. For the CDR3, the DNA is TGTGCCAGCAGCCGAGACAGTGTGGAAGTCCTGACTTTC.

This clonotype appeared many times. The chain employs TRBV12-3 or TRBV12-4 and TRBJ2-3; unclear D gene. V lost 6 bases to trimming and J lost 9 bases, with 13 bases between them. CDR3 length: 12 amino acids. The DNA of the CDR3 is TGTGCCAGCAGCAATCCTATGGTGACGCAGTATTTT. Translating it yields CASSNPMVTQYF.

V and J are TRBV29-1 and TRBJ2-1, with 8 bases aligning to TRBD1. Germline V CDR1 and CDR2: SQVTM, ANQGSEA. CDR3 size: 15 residues. V lost 1 base and J lost 7; bases outside the gene matches: 9. CDR3 nucleotides: TGCAGCGTTGAAGGCTTGTCAGGGGGCACGAATGAGCAGTTCTTC. Translated, it gives CSVEGLSGGTNEQFF.